The 27 T cell receptor beta chains below were found in one sample sequenced in a study of technical replicates of blood from several donors. Libraries were prepared by immunoSEQ multiplex PCR; TCRdb keeps only in-frame clonotypes and omits some of them. Of 99,000 or so clones in the sample, approximately 95% are singletons; the top ten hold 0.2% to 0.25%. The sample was T cells isolated from PBMCs. These receptors came from a human donor in good health.

The CDR3: CASSGAGGTEAFF. The CDR3 nucleotides read TGTGCCAGTAGTGGGGCAGGGGGGACTGAAGCTTTCTTT. V and J are TRBV19 and TRBJ1-1; 7 bases match TRBD1. V lost 5 bases, J lost 5 bases, and 5 bases stayed unmatched. The germline V gene encodes CDR1 LNHDA and CDR2 SQIVND (reference sequence). The CDR3 consists of 13 residues.

The genes are TRBV7-9 and TRBJ2-1; 10 bases are shared with TRBD2. Per the germline V gene, CDR1 is SEHNR and CDR2 is FQNEAQ (reference sequence). The CDR3 consists of 15 residues. The J segment lost 3 bases and the V segment lost 5 bases, leaving 4 bases of the junction unmatched. The CDR3 loop reads CASSSPSGSYNEQFF. The DNA of the CDR3 is TGTGCCAGCAGCAGCCCTAGCGGGAGCTACAATGAGCAGTTCTTC.

This chain links TRBV11-2 with TRBJ2-7; 9 nucleotides agree with TRBD2. J lost 6 bases, V lost 5 bases, and 11 bases had no gene match. The CDR3 has 15 residues. The germline CDR1 and CDR2 sequences are SGHAT and FQNNGV. CDR3 loop: CASSNIWREGPEQYF. The CDR3 region has the DNA TGTGCCAGCAGCAACATCTGGCGGGAGGGCCCCGAGCAGTACTTC.

The V and J genes are TRBV7-2 and TRBJ1-4; 8 bases fit TRBD1. The CDR3 covers 15 residues. Trimming took 7 bases from V and 7 from J; bases not matched to a gene: 11. Germline V CDR1 and CDR2: SGHTA, FQGNSA. The CDR3: CASKGVGTGGEKLFF. The CDR3 coding sequence is TGTGCCAGCAAAGGAGTCGGGACAGGTGGTGAAAAACTGTTTTTT.

This chain joins TRBV27 and TRBJ1-5; maybe TRBD1 (5 bases). The CDR3 spans 13 residues. CDR1 is MNHEY, CDR2 SMNVEV, per germline (reference sequence). The germline V and J ends were trimmed by 5 bases and 14 bases, with 19 bases remaining between them. For the CDR3, the DNA is TGTGCCAGCAGTGATTCCCCCAGGGCCCCCAAGCATTTT. Protein sequence: CASSDSPRAPKHF.

The J gene is TRBJ1-1, the V gene TRBV6-5; TRBD1 is a possible D gene (6 bases). Looked up from germline, CDR1 is MNHEY and CDR2 is SVGAGI. Trimming stripped 7 bases from V and 8 bases from J, with 11 bases between. The CDR3 is 11 amino acids. The CDR3 DNA reads TGTGCCAGCATTTTAGGGGGAGAAGCTTTCTTT. Protein sequence: CASILGGEAFF.

A remark on this clone: Other nucleotide sequences from this sample produce the same CDR3. This chain joins TRBV6-1 and TRBJ1-2; 11 positions match TRBD1. V lost 1 base, J lost 2 bases, and 6 bases stayed unmatched. This CDR3 contains 17 residues. The germline gives CDR1 MNHNS, CDR2 SASEGT. The CDR3 here is CASSEVGQGARNYGYTF. The CDR3 DNA follows: TGTGCCAGCAGTGAAGTTGGACAGGGGGCTCGGAACTATGGCTACACCTTC.

This clone has only one observation. This rearrangement joins TRBV7-9 to TRBJ1-3, with D unresolved. CDR3 length: 15 amino acids. Germline assignment: CDR1 SEHNR and CDR2 FQNEAQ (reference sequence). Trimming shortened V by 3 bases and J by 2 bases, and 11 bases separated the two germline ends. CDR3 sequence (DNA): TGTGCCAGCAGCTTGCGGGCGGAAACTGGAAACACCATATATTTT. It translates to CASSLRAETGNTIYF.

This chain links TRBV18 with TRBJ1-2, with 8 nucleotides matching TRBD1. The ends lost 7 bases at V and 3 bases at J; junction bases unmatched: 7. Germline CDR1 reads KGHSH; CDR2 reads LQKENI. The length of the CDR3 is 14 residues. CDR3 in amino acids: CASFLGQGHYGYTF. The DNA for the CDR3 is TGTGCCAGCTTCCTCGGACAGGGACACTATGGCTACACCTTC.

This clone appeared once. This chain uses TRBV6-9 with TRBJ1-1; tentatively, D is TRBD1 (6 bases). V was pared by 8 bases and J by 11 bases, with 15 bases between. CDR3 length equals 11 residues. The germline gives CDR1 MNHGY, CDR2 SVAAGI. The CDR3 region is CASLPQGEAFF. CDR3 nucleotide sequence: TGTGCCAGCCTTCCACAGGGTGAGGCTTTCTTT.

This chain uses TRBV18 with TRBJ1-2, with 7 bases fitting TRBD1. Losses at the gene ends were 1 base for V and 4 bases for J; bases not matched to a gene: 6. This CDR3 contains 15 residues. Germline CDR1 reads KGHSH; CDR2 reads LQKENI. DNA for the CDR3: TGTGCCAGCTCACCACGGACAGGAACCATCTATGGCTACACCTTC. This codes for CASSPRTGTIYGYTF.

This clone was detected only once. The chain employs TRBV19 and TRBJ2-1; the match to TRBD2 covers 15 bases. Germline CDR1 LNHDA, CDR2 SQIVND (reference sequence). J gave up 7 bases and V 4 bases, and 8 bases lay outside the gene matches. The CDR3 length is 17 residues. CDR3 DNA sequence: TGTGCCAGTAGTACCGGACTAGCGGGAGGGCCGGGAAATGAGCAGTTCTTC. It encodes CASSTGLAGGPGNEQFF. Complete variable domain (other parts from reference TRBV19 and TRBJ2-1): DGGITQSPKYLFRKEGQNVTLSCEQNLNHDAMYWYRQDPGQGLRLIYYSQIVNDFQKGDIAEGYSVSREKKESFPLTVTSAQKNPTAFYLCASSTGLAGGPGNEQFFGPGTRLTVL.

The V gene is TRBV28, the J gene TRBJ2-7, with D perhaps TRBD1 (7 bases). The germline V gene encodes CDR1 MDHEN and CDR2 SYDVKM. The germline V and J ends were trimmed by 4 bases and 1 base, with 17 bases remaining between them. The CDR3 loop spans 16 amino acids. The CDR3 nucleotides read TGTGCCAGCAGTTCCCAGGGGGGCGGGATTTCCTACGAGCAGTACTTC. Encoded protein: CASSSQGGGISYEQYF.

The chain links TRBV28 to TRBJ1-2; D is perhaps TRBD1 (5 bases). The CDR3 length is 15 residues. Germline lookup yields CDR1 MDHEN and CDR2 SYDVKM. Between the trimmed V and J ends, which lost 9 bases and 4 bases, there was a span of 21 bases. CDR3 nucleotides: TGTGCCAGTAGCAAACATAGGGGCTCCCTCTATGGCTACACCTTC. Encoded protein: CASSKHRGSLYGYTF.

This sequence joins TRBV7-9 and TRBJ1-2; the D gene is possibly TRBD1 (5 bases). The CDR3 totals 14 residues. Trimming took 4 bases from V and 4 from J, leaving 13 bases between them. Germline V gene lookup returns CDR1 SEHNR and CDR2 FQNEAQ (reference sequence). The CDR3 loop is CASSWGDAIYGYTF. CDR3 DNA sequence: TGTGCCAGCAGCTGGGGGGATGCTATCTATGGCTACACCTTC.

The chain uses TRBV5-1 and TRBJ2-5; 11 bases map to TRBD2. J was trimmed by 4 bases and V by 6 bases; bases with no gene match: 11. CDR3 size: 16 residues. From germline, CDR1 is SGHRS and CDR2 YFSETQ. The CDR3 here is CASIPHPGLAAETQYF. Written as DNA, the CDR3 is TGCGCCAGCATCCCTCACCCGGGACTAGCGGCAGAGACCCAGTACTTC.

The chain uses TRBV28 and TRBJ2-5; TRBD2 matches 13 bases. After removal of 2 bases from V and 2 bases from J, the junction contained 5 bases not matched to a gene. CDR1 is MDHEN, CDR2 SYDVKM, per germline. The CDR3 is made up of 17 amino acids. The CDR3 reads CASSLEGTSGDQETQYF. The CDR3 DNA is TGTGCCAGCAGTTTAGAAGGGACTAGCGGGGATCAAGAGACCCAGTACTTC.

The chain employs TRBV27 and TRBJ2-7; D is unclear. This CDR3 is 13 amino acids long. V was cut by 2 bases and J by 7 bases, with 12 bases left in between. The germline V gene encodes CDR1 MNHEY and CDR2 SMNVEV (reference sequence). The CDR3 DNA follows: TGTGCCAGCAGTTTAAGTTCGGTGACTGAGCAGTACTTC. Its translation: CASSLSSVTEQYF.

The chain recombines TRBV5-1 with TRBJ1-2, with D possibly being TRBD1 (6 bases). V was pared by 5 bases and J by 2 bases, with 16 bases between. Germline CDR1 reads SGHRS; CDR2 reads YFSETQ. The CDR3 is 15 amino acids. In DNA form, the CDR3 reads TGCGCCAGCAGATTAAACCGGACAGAGAACTATGGCTACACCTTC. Translated, it gives CASRLNRTENYGYTF.

This chain joins TRBV7-9 and TRBJ1-5; D remains unclear. Germline assignment: CDR1 SEHNR and CDR2 FQNEAQ (reference sequence). V was shortened by 6 bases and J by 3 bases, with 9 bases between the two germline ends. The CDR3 loop spans 13 amino acids. This CDR3 is CASSYRDNQPQHF. CDR3 coding DNA: TGTGCCAGCAGTTACCGGGACAATCAGCCCCAGCATTTT.

V gene TRBV10-3 combines with J gene TRBJ1-5, with D maybe TRBD1 (5 bases). CDR3 size: 14 residues. Per the germline V gene, CDR1 is ENHRY and CDR2 is SYGVKD. Trimming took off 3 bases at V and 5 bases at J, with 11 bases between the two ends. The chain's CDR3 is CAISEDRNYQPQHF. CDR3 sequence (DNA): TGTGCCATCAGTGAAGACAGAAACTATCAGCCCCAGCATTTT.

There are a few counts of this clone. The V call is TRBV6-5, the J call TRBJ2-2; D remains ambiguous. The CDR3 covers 14 residues. Germline lookup yields CDR1 MNHEY and CDR2 SVGAGI. Trimming pared 3 bases from V and 6 bases from J, leaving 11 bases between. The CDR3 loop is CASSYLAHPGELFF. In nucleotides, the CDR3 is TGTGCCAGCAGTTATCTTGCGCACCCCGGGGAGCTGTTTTTT.

The chain uses TRBV11-3 and TRBJ2-2; 9 bases map to TRBD1. CDR3 length equals 17 residues. With 5 bases clipped from V and 4 bases from J, the junction kept 11 bases outside the gene matches. Germline V gives CDR1 SGHNT, CDR2 YENEEA. CDR3 region: CASSRLLGQGPTGELFF. The CDR3 DNA sequence: TGTGCCAGCAGCCGGCTCCTTGGACAGGGGCCCACCGGGGAGCTGTTTTTT.

The chain couples TRBV7-9 to TRBJ1-1; D not certain. The germline CDR1 and CDR2 sequences are SEHNR and FQNEAQ (reference sequence). The length of the CDR3 is 15 residues. Trimming removed 1 base at V and 3 bases at J, with 12 bases between. In DNA form, the CDR3 reads TGTGCCAGCAGCTTAGACCGATCGGGGTACACTGAAGCTTTCTTT. It yields the protein CASSLDRSGYTEAFF.

This rearrangement joins TRBV5-1 to TRBJ1-2; TRBD1 agrees at 9 bases. Germline CDR1 is SGHRS and CDR2 is YFSETQ. The trim removed 3 bases at V and 6 bases at J, leaving 6 bases unmatched. The CDR3 runs 14 residues. The CDR3 is CASSSVGQGNGYTF. CDR3 in DNA: TGCGCCAGCAGCTCGGTGGGACAGGGTAATGGCTACACCTTC.

This clone has just a few counts. CDR3 bases: TGTGCCAGTAGCTTGGAATTTAGCGTCCCCAGGTCTAGGAGCTACGAGCAGTACTTC. Amino acids: CASSLEFSVPRSRSYEQYF. J is TRBJ2-7 and V is TRBV19, with a tentative D call TRBD2 (5 bases). Trimming cost V 6 bases and J 3 bases, with 30 bases left between them. CDR1 and CDR2 (germline): LNHDA, SQIVND (reference sequence). The CDR3 totals 19 residues.

CDR3 nucleotide sequence: TGTGCCAGTAGTCCCCCCGGTCGGTATGAGACCCAGTACTTC. This translates into CASSPPGRYETQYF. The chain combines TRBV19 with TRBJ2-5; D is uncertain. V was pared by 5 bases and J by 5 bases, with 15 bases between. Per germline, CDR1 LNHDA and CDR2 SQIVND (reference sequence). This CDR3 contains 14 residues.